This T cell receptor (beta chain) was identified in a study of cytomegalovirus exposure and HLA in healthy donors. Germline V gives CDR1 SNHLY, CDR2 FYNNEI. The CDR3 has 15 residues. The V gene end was trimmed by 10 bases and the J gene end by 9 bases; junction bases not matched to a gene: 12. It was with 60 Vbeta and 13 Jbeta primers that the PCR ran. The table came from immunoSEQ multiplex PCR; TCRdb's copy has only in-frame clones and leaves some out. In the table there are around 180,000 clones, around 84% of which are singletons. Sequencing was carried out using PBMCs. The receptor was isolated from a boy aged 2 to 10 in good health and CMV-seronegative. This chain uses TRBV2 with TRBJ2-7; 16 nucleotides align to TRBD2. Here the CDR3 reads CAIKKGLAGGPGQYV. In nucleotides, the CDR3 is TGTGCCATCAAGAAGGGACTAGCGGGGGGGCCGGGGCAGTACGTC.